The clone carrying this T cell receptor (beta chain) was observed a handful of times. The CDR3 consists of 14 residues. With 6 bases removed from V and 14 bases from J, the gap between germline ends came to 20 bases. The germline gives CDR1 MNHNS, CDR2 SASEGT. The sample comes from a study of identical twins. From the 5' RACE reads, TCRdb called clonotypes with MiXCR, one entry per CDR3 protein. The table includes 210,000 or so distinct CDR3 sequences, more than 6.5% detected once. The same sample was also used in a study of yellow fever vaccine responses in identical twins.

The TCR sequence derives from a woman younger than 30 in good health. This sequence joins TRBV6-1 and TRBJ1-6, with a tentative D call TRBD1 (6 bases). Sequenced sample: memory (CD45RO+) T cells sorted from blood. The CDR3 DNA follows: TGTGCCAGCAGCCTGGACAGTACTTATTCGGCCCTCCACTTT. Encoded protein: CASSLDSTYSALHF.